This T cell receptor beta chain is from a study of blood T cell repertoires in COVID-19. Study overall: PBMCs, B-cell-depleted T cells, or T cells provided the cDNA or gDNA that made up the material.

Original processing methods: Nucleated cell counts were estimated from reference gene primer amplification. TCRdb keeps only in-frame clones here, not all; method: immunoSEQ multiplex PCR. The V and J calls and clone size were taken over from that table, and D and trimming were inferred from the DNA. Among about 210,000 clones listed, about 91% were seen once. This CDR3 spans 16 amino acids. Germline loops: CDR1 MGHRA, CDR2 YSYEKL. V lost 3 bases and J lost 1, with 16 bases in between. Source material: peripheral blood. This receptor was obtained from a man aged 25-45 years with acute or convalescent COVID-19. This chain connects TRBV4-1 to TRBJ2-7; tentatively, D is TRBD1 (6 bases). As DNA, the CDR3 is TGCGCCAGCAGCCACTTCACCACGGACAGATCCTACGAGCAGTACTTC. It yields the protein CASSHFTTDRSYEQYF.